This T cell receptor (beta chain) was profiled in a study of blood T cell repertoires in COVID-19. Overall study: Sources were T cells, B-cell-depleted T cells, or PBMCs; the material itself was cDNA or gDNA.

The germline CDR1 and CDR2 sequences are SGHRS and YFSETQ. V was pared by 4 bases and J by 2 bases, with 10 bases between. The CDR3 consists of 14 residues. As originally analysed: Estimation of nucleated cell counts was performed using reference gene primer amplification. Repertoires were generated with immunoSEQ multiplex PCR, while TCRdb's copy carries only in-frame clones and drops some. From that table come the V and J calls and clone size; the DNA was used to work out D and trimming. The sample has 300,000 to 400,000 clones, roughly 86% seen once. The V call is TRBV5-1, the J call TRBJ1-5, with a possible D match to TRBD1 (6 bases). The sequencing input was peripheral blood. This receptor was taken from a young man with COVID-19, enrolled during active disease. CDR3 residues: CASSPGHGNQPQHF. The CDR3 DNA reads TGCGCCAGCAGCCCGGGACACGGCAATCAGCCCCAGCATTTT.